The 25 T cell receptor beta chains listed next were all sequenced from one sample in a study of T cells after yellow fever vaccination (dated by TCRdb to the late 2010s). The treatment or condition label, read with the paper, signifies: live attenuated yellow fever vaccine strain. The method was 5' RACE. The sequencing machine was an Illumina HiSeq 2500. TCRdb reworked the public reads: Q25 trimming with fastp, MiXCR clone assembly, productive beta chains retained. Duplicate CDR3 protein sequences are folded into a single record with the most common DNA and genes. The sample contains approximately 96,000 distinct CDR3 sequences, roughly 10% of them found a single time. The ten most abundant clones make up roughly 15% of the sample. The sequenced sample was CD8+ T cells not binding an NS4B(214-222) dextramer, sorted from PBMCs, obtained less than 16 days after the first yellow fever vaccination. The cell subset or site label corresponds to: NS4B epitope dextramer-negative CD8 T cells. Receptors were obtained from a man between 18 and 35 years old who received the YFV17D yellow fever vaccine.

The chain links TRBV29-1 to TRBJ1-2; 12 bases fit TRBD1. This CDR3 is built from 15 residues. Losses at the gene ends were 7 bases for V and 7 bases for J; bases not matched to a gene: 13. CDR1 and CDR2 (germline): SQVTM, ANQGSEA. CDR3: CSAYFPGQGAGGYTF. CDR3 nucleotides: TGCAGCGCTTACTTTCCGGGACAGGGGGCCGGTGGCTACACCTTC.

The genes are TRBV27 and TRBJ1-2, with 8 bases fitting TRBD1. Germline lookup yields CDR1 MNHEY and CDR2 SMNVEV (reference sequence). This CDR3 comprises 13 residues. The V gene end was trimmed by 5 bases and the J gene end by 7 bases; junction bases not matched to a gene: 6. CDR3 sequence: CASSPKQGGGYTF. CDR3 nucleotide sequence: TGTGCCAGCAGTCCAAAACAGGGGGGTGGCTACACCTTC.

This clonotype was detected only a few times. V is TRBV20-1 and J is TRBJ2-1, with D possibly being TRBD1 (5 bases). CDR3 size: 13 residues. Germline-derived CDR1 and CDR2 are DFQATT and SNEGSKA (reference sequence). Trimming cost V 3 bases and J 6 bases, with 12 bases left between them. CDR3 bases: TGCAGTGCTAGTCTGTGGACAACCAATGAGCAGTTCTTC. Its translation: CSASLWTTNEQFF.

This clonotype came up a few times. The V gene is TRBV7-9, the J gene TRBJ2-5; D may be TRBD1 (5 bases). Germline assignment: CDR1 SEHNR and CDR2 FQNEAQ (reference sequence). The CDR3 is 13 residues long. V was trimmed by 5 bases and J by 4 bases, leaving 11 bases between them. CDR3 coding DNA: TGTGCCAGCAGCCAGGGAATCGGAGAGACCCAGTACTTC. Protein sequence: CASSQGIGETQYF.

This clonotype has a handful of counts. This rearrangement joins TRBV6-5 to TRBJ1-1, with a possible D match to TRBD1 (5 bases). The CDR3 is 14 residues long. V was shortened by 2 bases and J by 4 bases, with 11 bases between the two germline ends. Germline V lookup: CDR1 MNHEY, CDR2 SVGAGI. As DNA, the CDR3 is TGTGCCAGCAGTTACCTCGGCGGGGGCACTGAAGCTTTCTTT. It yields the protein CASSYLGGGTEAFF.

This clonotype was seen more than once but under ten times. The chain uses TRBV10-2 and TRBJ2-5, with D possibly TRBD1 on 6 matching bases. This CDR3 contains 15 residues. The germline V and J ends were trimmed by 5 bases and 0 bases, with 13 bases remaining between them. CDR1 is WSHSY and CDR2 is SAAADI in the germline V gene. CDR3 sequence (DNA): TGCGCCAGCAGTATCGGACAGTCCAACCAAGAGACCCAGTACTTC. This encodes CASSIGQSNQETQYF.

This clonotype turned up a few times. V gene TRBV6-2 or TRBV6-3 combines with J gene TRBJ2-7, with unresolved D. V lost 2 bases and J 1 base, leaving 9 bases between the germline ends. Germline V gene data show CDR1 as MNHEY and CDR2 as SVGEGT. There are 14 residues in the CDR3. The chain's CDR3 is CASSYQDGSYEQYF. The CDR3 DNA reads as TGTGCCAGCAGTTACCAGGACGGGTCCTACGAGCAGTACTTC.

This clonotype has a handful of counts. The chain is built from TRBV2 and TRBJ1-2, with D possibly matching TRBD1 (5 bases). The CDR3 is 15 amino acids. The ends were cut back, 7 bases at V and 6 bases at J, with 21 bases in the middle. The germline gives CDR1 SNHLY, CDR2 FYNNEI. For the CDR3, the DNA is TGTGCCAGCAAGAGGGGCGCCAGCTCCTTTGATGGCTACACCTTC. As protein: CASKRGASSFDGYTF.

The CDR3 DNA follows: TGTGCCAGCAGCTTAACCCTCGAGCGATACACCGGGGAGCTGTTTTTT. Translation gives CASSLTLERYTGELFF. The V call is TRBV7-3, the J call TRBJ2-2; D is ambiguous. V was cut by 0 bases and J by 3 bases, with 11 bases left in between. The CDR3 length is 16 residues. The germline V gene has CDR1 SGHTA and CDR2 FQGTGA.

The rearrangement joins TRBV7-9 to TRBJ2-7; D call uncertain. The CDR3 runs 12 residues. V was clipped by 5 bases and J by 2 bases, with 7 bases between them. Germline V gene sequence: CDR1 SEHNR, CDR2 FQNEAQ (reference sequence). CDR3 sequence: CASSMNTYEQYF. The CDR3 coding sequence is TGTGCCAGCAGCATGAACACCTACGAGCAGTACTTC.

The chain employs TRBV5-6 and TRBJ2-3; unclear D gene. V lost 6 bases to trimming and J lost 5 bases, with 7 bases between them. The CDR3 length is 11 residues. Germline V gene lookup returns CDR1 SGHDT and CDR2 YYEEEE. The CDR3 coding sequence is TGTGCCAGCACCTGGAGAGATACGCAGTATTTT. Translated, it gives CASTWRDTQYF.

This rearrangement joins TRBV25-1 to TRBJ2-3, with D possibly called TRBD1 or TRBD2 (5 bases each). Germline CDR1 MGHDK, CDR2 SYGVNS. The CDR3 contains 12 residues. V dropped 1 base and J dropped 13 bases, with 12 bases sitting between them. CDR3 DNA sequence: TGTGCCAGCAGTGAATCGCCAGGGAGTGAGTATTTT. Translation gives CASSESPGSEYF.

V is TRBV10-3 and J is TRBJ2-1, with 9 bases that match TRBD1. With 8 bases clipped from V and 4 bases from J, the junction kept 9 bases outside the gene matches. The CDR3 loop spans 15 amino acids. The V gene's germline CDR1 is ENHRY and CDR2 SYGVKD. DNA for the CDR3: TGTGCCATCGGCCAGGGGACAGGGAGGTACAATGAGCAGTTCTTC. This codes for CAIGQGTGRYNEQFF.

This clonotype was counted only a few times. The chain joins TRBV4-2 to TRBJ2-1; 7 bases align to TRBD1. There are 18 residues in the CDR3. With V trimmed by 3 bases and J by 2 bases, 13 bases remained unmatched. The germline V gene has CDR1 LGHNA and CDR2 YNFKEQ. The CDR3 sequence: CASSHALGGRGTYNEQFF. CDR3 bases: TGTGCCAGCAGCCACGCCCTTGGCGGCAGGGGGACCTACAATGAGCAGTTCTTC.

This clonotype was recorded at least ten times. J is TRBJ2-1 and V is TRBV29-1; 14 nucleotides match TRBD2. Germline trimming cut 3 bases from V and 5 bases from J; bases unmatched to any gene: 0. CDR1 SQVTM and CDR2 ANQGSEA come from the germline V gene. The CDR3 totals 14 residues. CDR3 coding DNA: TGCAGCGTTGAGGGACTAGCGGGGGACAATGAGCAGTTCTTC. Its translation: CSVEGLAGDNEQFF.

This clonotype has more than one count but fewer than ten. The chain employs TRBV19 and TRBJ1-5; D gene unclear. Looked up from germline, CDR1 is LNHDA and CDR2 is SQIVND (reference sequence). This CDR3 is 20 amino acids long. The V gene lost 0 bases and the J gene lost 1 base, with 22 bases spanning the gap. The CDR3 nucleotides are TGTGCCAGTAGTATAGAGTCCAGGACTCACCCGGGGAGGAGCAATCAGCCCCAGCATTTT. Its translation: CASSIESRTHPGRSNQPQHF. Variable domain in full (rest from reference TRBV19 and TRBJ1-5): DGGITQSPKYLFRKEGQNVTLSCEQNLNHDAMYWYRQDPGQGLRLIYYSQIVNDFQKGDIAEGYSVSREKKESFPLTVTSAQKNPTAFYLCASSIESRTHPGRSNQPQHFGDGTRLSIL.

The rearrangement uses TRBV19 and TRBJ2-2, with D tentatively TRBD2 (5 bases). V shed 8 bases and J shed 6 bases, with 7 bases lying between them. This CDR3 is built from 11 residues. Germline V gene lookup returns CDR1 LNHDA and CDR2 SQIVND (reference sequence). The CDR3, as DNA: TGTGCCAGTCTGGGAGCCGGGGAGCTGTTTTTT. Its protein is CASLGAGELFF. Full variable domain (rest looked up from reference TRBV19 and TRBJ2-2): DGGITQSPKYLFRKEGQNVTLSCEQNLNHDAMYWYRQDPGQGLRLIYYSQIVNDFQKGDIAEGYSVSREKKESFPLTVTSAQKNPTAFYLCASLGAGELFFGEGSRLTVL.

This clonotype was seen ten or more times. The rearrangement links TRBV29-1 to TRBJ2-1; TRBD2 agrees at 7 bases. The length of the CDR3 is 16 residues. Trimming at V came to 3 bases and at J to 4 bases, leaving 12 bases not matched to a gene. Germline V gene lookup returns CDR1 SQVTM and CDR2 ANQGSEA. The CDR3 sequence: CSVDGSSGVSYNEQFF. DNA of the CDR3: TGCAGCGTTGATGGGTCTAGCGGTGTTAGTTACAATGAGCAGTTCTTC.

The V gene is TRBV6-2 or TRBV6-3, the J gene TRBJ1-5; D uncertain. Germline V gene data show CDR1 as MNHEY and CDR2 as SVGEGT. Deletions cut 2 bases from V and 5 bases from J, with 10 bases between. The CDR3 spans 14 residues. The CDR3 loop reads CASSYGEIDQPQHF. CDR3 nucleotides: TGTGCCAGCAGTTACGGTGAAATCGATCAGCCCCAGCATTTT.

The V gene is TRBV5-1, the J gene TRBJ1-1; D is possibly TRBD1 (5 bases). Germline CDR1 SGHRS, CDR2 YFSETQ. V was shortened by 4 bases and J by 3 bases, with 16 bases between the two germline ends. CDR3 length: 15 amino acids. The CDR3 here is CASSLGWGGDTEAFF. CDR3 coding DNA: TGCGCCAGCAGCCTGGGATGGGGGGGTGACACTGAAGCTTTCTTT.

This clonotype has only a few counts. The CDR3 protein is CAISGMTGVNTEAFF. CDR3 nucleotide sequence: TGTGCCATCAGTGGGATGACAGGGGTGAACACTGAAGCTTTCTTT. The V and J genes are TRBV10-3 and TRBJ1-1; 8 bases align to TRBD1. The CDR3 runs 15 residues. With V trimmed by 4 bases and J by 0 bases, 4 bases remained unmatched. The germline V gene encodes CDR1 ENHRY and CDR2 SYGVKD.

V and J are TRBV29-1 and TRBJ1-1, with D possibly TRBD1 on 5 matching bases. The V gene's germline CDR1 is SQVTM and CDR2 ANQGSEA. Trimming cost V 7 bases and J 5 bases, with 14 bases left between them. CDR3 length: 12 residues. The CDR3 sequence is CSGFRAGTEAFF. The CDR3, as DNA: TGCAGCGGCTTCAGGGCGGGGACTGAAGCTTTCTTT.

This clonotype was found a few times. The CDR3 region is CASGTLDEQETQYF. CDR3 nucleotides: TGTGCCAGCGGAACCCTGGATGAGCAAGAGACCCAGTACTTC. This rearrangement joins TRBV9 to TRBJ2-5; no clear D gene. Germline V CDR1 and CDR2: SGDLS, YYNGEE. Trimming shortened V by 7 bases and J by 2 bases, and 15 bases separated the two germline ends. The CDR3 runs 14 residues.

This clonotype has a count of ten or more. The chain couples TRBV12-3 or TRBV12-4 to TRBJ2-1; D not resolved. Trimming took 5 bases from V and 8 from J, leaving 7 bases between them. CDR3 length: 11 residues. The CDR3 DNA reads TGTGCCAGCAGTGGCCCGGATGAGCAGTTCTTC. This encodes CASSGPDEQFF.

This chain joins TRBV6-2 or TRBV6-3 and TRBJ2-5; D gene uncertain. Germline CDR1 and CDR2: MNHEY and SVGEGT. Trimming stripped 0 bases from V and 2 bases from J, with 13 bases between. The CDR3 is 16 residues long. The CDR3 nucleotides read TGTGCCAGCAGTTACTCCTCTTGGGCGAGGCAAGAGACCCAGTACTTC. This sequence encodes CASSYSSWARQETQYF.